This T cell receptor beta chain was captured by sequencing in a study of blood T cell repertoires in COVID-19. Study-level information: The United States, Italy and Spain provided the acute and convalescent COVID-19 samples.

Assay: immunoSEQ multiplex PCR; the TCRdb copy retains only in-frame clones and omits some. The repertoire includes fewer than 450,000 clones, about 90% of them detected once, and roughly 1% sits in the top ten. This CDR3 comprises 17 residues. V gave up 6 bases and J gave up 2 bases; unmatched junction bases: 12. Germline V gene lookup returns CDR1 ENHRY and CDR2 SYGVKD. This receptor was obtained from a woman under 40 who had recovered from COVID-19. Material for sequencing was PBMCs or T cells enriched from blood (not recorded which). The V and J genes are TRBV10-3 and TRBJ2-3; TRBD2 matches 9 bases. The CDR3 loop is CAISGSGGTLATDTQYF. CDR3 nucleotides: TGTGCCATCAGCGGTAGCGGGGGCACCCTTGCCACAGATACGCAGTATTTT.